The clone carrying this T cell receptor beta chain was counted between two and nine times. Its antigen is not identified. The data were obtained in a study of T-cell memory formation after mild COVID-19. One entry per CDR3 protein, called by TCRdb with MiXCR from the 5' RACE reads. The profile covers about 340,000 distinct CDR3 sequences, with over 10% appearing a single time and about a fifth taken by the ten largest. Study-level results: Shrinking CD4+ clones were chiefly CM and EM; CD8+ ones were chiefly EMRA.

The V segment lost 3 bases and the J segment 5 bases; nucleotides outside the gene matches: 13. The germline CDR1 and CDR2 sequences are SEHNR and FQNEAQ (reference sequence). The CDR3 totals 18 residues. The rearrangement links TRBV7-9 to TRBJ2-1, with 10 bases aligning to TRBD2. The clonotype was recovered from a man between 18 and 29 years old who had mild COVID-19 (a few samples of this study predate the infection). Cell type and time point are not known. The material sequenced was PBMCs or a T cell subset sorted from them (not recorded which). CDR3 region: CASSFIPSGGRRDNEQFF. The CDR3 coding sequence is TGTGCCAGCAGCTTCATTCCTAGCGGGGGCCGACGAGACAATGAGCAGTTCTTC.